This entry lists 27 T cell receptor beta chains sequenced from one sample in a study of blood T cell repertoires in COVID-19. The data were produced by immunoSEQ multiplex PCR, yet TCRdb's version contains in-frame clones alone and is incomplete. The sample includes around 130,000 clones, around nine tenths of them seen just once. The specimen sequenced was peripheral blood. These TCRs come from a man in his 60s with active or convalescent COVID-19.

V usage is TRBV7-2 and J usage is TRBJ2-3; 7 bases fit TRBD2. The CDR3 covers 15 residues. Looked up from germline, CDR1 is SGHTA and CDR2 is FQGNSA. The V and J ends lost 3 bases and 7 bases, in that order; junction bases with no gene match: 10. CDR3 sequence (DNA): TGTGCCAGCAGCTTCTTTCGCGGGGGAGCAAATACGCAGTATTTT. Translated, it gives CASSFFRGGANTQYF. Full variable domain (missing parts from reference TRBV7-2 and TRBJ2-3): GAGVSQSPSNKVTEKGKDVELRCDPISGHTALYWYRQSLGQGLEFLIYFQGNSAPDKSGLPSDRFSAERTGGSVSTLTIQRTQQEDSAVYLCASSFFRGGANTQYFGPGTRLTVL.

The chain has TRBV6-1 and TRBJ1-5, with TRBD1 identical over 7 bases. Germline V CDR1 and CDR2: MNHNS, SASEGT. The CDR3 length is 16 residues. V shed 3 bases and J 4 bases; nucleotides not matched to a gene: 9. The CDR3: CASSDAGQSKNQPQHF. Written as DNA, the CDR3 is TGTGCCAGCAGTGATGCGGGACAGTCGAAAAATCAGCCCCAGCATTTT.

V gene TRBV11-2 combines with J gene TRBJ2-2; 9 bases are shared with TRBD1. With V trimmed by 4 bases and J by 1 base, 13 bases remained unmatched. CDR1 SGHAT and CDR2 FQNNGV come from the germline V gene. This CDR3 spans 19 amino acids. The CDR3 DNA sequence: TGTGCCAGCAGCTCCATATGGACAGGGGTGAAAGGGAACACCGGGGAGCTGTTTTTT. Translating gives CASSSIWTGVKGNTGELFF. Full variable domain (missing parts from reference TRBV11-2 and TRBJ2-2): EAGVAQSPRYKIIEKRQSVAFWCNPISGHATLYWYQQILGQGPKLLIQFQNNGVVDDSQLPKDRFSAERLKGVDSTLKIQPAKLEDSAVYLCASSSIWTGVKGNTGELFFGEGSRLTVL.

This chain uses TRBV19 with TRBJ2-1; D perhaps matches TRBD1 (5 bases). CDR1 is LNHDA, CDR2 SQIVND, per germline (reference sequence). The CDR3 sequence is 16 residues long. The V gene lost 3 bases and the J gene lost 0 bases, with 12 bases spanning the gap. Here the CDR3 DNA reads TGTGCCAGTAGTATGGGGTGGGGCGGCTCCTACAATGAGCAGTTCTTC. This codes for CASSMGWGGSYNEQFF.

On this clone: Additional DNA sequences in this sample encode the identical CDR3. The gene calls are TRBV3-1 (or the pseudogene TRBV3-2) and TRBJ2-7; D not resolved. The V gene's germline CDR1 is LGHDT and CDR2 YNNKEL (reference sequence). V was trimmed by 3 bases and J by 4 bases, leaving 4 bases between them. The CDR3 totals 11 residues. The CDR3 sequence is CASSQAYEQYF. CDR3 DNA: TGTGCCAGCAGCCAGGCTTACGAGCAGTACTTC.

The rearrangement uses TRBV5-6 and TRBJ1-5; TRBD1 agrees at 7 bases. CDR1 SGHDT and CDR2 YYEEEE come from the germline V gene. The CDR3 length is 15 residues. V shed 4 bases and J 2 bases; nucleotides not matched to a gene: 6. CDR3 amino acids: CASSPTGNGNQPQHF. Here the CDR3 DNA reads TGTGCCAGCAGCCCGACAGGGAACGGCAATCAGCCCCAGCATTTT.

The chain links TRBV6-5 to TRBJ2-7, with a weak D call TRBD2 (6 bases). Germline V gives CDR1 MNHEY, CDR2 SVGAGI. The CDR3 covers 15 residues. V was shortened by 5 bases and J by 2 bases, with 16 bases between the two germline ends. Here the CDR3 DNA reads TGTGCCAGCAGTAAACAGTCTAGCGTTCCCTACGAGCAGTACTTC. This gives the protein CASSKQSSVPYEQYF.

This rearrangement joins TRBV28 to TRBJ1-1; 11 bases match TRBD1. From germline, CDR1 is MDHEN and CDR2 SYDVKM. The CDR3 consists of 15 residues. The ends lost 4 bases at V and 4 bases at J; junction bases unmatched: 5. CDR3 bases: TGTGCCAGCAGTTCTCGGGACAGGGGGTTCACTGAAGCTTTCTTT. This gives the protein CASSSRDRGFTEAFF.

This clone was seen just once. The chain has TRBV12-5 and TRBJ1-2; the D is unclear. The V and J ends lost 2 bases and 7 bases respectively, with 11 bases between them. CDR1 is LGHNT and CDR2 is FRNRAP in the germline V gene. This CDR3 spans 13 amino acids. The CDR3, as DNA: TGTGCTAGTGGTTTGCGGCCCGGGTCTGGCTACACCTTC. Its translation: CASGLRPGSGYTF.

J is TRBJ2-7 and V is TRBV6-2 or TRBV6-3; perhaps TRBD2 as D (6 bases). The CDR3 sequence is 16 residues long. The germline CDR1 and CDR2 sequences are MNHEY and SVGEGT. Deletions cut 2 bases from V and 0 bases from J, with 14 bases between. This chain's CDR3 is CASSYPRQRASYEQYF. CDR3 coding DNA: TGTGCCAGCAGTTACCCCCGACAGCGGGCCTCCTACGAGCAGTACTTC.

CDR3 residues: CASSLAGEVYGELFF. DNA for the CDR3: TGTGCCAGCAGCTTAGCGGGAGAGGTTTACGGGGAGCTGTTTTTT. The V and J genes are TRBV7-6 and TRBJ2-2; possible D gene TRBD2, 5 bases. The CDR3 length is 15 residues. The V end lost 0 bases, the J end lost 7 bases, and 12 bases lay between the germline ends. Germline values: CDR1 SGHVS, CDR2 FNYEAQ.

The CDR3 coding sequence is TGTGCCAGCAGCCCCCGAGTTAGCACAGATACGCAGTATTTT. Protein: CASSPRVSTDTQYF. This chain links TRBV5-6 with TRBJ2-3, with unresolved D. V dropped 4 bases and J dropped 0 bases, with 9 bases sitting between them. Germline-derived CDR1 and CDR2 are SGHDT and YYEEEE. This CDR3 comprises 14 residues.

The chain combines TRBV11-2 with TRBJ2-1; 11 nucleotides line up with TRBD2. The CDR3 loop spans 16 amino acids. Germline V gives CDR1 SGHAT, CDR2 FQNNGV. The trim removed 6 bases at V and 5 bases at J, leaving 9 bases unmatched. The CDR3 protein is CASRMLAGGPDNEQFF. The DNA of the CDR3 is TGTGCCAGCAGAATGTTAGCGGGAGGGCCTGACAATGAGCAGTTCTTC.

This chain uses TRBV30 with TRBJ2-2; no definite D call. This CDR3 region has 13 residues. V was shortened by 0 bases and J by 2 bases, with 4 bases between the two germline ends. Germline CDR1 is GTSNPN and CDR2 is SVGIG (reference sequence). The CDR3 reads CAWSVANTGELFF. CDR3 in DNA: TGTGCCTGGAGTGTGGCTAACACCGGGGAGCTGTTTTTT.

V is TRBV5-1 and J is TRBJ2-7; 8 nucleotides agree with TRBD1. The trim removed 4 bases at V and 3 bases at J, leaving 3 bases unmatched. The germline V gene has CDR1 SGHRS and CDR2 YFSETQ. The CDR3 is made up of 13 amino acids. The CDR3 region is CASSQGQDYEQYF. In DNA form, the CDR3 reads TGCGCCAGCAGCCAGGGACAGGACTACGAGCAGTACTTC.

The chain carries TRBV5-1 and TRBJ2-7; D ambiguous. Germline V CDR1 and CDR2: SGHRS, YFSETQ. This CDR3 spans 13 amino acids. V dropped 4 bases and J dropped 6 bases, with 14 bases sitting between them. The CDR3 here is CASSPWAGGEQYF. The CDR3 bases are TGCGCCAGCAGCCCCTGGGCAGGTGGCGAGCAGTACTTC.

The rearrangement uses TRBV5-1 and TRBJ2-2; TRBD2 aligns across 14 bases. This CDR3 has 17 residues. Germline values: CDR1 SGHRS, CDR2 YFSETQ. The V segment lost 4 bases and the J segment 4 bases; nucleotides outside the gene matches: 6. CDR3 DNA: TGCGCCAGCAGCCGAGGAGGACTAGCGGGAGGCACCGGGGAGCTGTTTTTT. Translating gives CASSRGGLAGGTGELFF.

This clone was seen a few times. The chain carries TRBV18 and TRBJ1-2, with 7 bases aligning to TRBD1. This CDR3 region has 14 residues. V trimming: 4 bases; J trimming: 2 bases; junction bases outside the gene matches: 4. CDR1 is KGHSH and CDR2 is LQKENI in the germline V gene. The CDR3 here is CASSRDSVNYGYTF. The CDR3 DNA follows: TGTGCCAGCTCACGGGACAGCGTGAACTATGGCTACACCTTC.

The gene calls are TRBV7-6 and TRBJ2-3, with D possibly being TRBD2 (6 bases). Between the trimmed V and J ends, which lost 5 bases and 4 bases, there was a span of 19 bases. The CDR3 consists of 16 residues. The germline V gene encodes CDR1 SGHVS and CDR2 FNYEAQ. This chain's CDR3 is CASSISQGGAADTQYF. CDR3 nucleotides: TGTGCCAGCAGCATTTCCCAGGGCGGGGCGGCAGATACGCAGTATTTT.

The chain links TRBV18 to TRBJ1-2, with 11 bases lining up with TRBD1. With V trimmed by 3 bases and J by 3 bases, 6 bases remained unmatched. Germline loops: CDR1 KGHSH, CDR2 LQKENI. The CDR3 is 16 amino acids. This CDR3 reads CASSPTWTGGDYGYTF. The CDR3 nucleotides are TGTGCCAGCTCACCCACCTGGACAGGGGGCGACTATGGCTACACCTTC. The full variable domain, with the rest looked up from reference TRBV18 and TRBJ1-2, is NAGVMQNPRHLVRRRGQEARLRCSPMKGHSHVYWYRQLPEEGLKFMVYLQKENIIDESGMPKERFSAEFPKEGPSILRIQQVVRGDSAAYFCASSPTWTGGDYGYTFGSGTRLTVV.

The chain's CDR3 is CASSEYGRGDETQYF. For the CDR3, the DNA is TGTGCCAGCAGTGAATATGGCAGGGGGGACGAGACCCAGTACTTC. The rearrangement links TRBV25-1 to TRBJ2-5, with TRBD1 as a possible D gene (7 bases). V was clipped by 0 bases and J by 5 bases, with 13 bases between them. This CDR3 contains 15 residues. Looked up from germline, CDR1 is MGHDK and CDR2 is SYGVNS. Complete variable domain (other parts from reference TRBV25-1 and TRBJ2-5): EADIYQTPRYLVIGTGKKITLECSQTMGHDKMYWYQQDPGMELHLIHYSYGVNSTEKGDLSSESTVSRIRTEHFPLTLESARPSHTSQYLCASSEYGRGDETQYFGPGTRLLVL.

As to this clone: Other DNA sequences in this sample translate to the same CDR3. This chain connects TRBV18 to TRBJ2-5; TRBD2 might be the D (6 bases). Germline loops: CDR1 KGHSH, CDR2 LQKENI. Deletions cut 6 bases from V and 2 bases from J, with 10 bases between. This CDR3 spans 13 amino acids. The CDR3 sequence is CASSPGGQETQYF. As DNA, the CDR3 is TGTGCCAGCTCTCCCGGAGGGCAAGAGACCCAGTACTTC.

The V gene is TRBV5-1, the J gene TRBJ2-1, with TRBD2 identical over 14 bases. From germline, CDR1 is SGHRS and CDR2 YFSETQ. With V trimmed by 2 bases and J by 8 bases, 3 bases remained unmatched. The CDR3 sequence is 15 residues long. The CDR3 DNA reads TGCGCCAGCAGCTTCGGGACTAGCGGGAGCCATGAGCAGTTCTTC. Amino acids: CASSFGTSGSHEQFF.

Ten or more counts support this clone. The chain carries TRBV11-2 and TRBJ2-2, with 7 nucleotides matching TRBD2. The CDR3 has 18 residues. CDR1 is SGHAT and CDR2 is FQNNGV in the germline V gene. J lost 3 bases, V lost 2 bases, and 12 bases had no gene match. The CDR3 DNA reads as TGTGCCAGCAGCTTAACTCCTGGATACAGCGGGGACACCGGGGAGCTGTTTTTT. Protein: CASSLTPGYSGDTGELFF. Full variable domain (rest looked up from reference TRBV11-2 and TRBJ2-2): EAGVAQSPRYKIIEKRQSVAFWCNPISGHATLYWYQQILGQGPKLLIQFQNNGVVDDSQLPKDRFSAERLKGVDSTLKIQPAKLEDSAVYLCASSLTPGYSGDTGELFFGEGSRLTVL.

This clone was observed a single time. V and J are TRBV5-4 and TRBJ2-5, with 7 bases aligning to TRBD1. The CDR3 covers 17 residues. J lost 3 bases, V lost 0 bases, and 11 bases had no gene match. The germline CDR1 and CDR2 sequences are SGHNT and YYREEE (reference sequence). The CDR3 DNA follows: TGTGCCAGCAGCTTGGCAGGGCAGGGGGTAGTAGAAGAGACCCAGTACTTC. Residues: CASSLAGQGVVEETQYF.

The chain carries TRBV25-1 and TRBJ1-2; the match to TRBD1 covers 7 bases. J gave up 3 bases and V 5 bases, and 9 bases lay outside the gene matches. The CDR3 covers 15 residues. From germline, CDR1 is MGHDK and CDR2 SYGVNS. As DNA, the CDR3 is TGTGCCAGCAGTAAATCAAAGGGGGCGGACTATGGCTACACCTTC. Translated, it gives CASSKSKGADYGYTF.

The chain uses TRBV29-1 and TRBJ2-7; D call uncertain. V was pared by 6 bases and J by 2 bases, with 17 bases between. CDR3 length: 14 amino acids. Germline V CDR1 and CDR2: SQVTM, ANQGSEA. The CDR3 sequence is CSVGLFQRAYEQYF. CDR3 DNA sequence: TGCAGCGTGGGCCTTTTCCAACGAGCCTACGAGCAGTACTTC.